This T cell receptor (beta chain) was captured by sequencing in a study of shared clonotypes between healthy human individuals (dated by TCRdb to 2018 to 2020). Regarding the complete study: A few men and a couple of women, aged 18 to 49 years, made up the cohort. For each donor, three plates each were used for CD4 naive and CD4 memory, two plates were used for CD8 naive, and one plate was used for CD8 memory. The study deeply sequenced blood TCR repertoires of several healthy adults to estimate repertoire size and the extent of clonotype sharing between individuals. Libraries were prepared and TCR repertoires were sequenced by different laboratories using diverse techniques, in order to increase sequencing depth and limit assay-specific biases. Per donor, leukapheresis produced somewhere between about 0.94 and 9 billion PBMCs. Here is what the overall study found, with its caveats: The genetic and exposure-history diversity represented was limited by the small number of donors. Sampling was restricted to blood, and TCR repertoires in tissues likely differ from the TCR repertoires found in blood. Pairwise subsampling led to the expectation that sequencing depth would affect the degree of clonotype sharing among donors. Larger estimated clonotype richness was generally found for naive subsets than for memory subsets. Sharing across a handful of donors was observed for around 5% of naive CD4, 3% to 4% of naive CD8, over 2% of memory CD4, and over 0.3% of memory CD8 clonotypes. Clonotypes shared by all four sorted-subset donors showed higher generation probabilities than non-shared clonotypes. Rarefaction of sorted-subset datasets indicated incomplete sequencing despite the large sequencing depth.

TCR CDR3 regions were amplified from genomic DNA by multiplex PCR using the deep immunoSEQ assay. Extracted genomic DNA from each cell subset was spread evenly across all wells of several immunoSEQ 96-well plates, with each plate serving as a replicate. For sorted subsets, each replicate PCR was loaded with roughly 190 ng genomic DNA, equivalent to 30,000 or so T cell genomes. The purified libraries were quantified using a Qubit 3.0 fluorometer, sized with a Bioanalyzer 2100, and then quantified again using the KAPA Library Quantification kit. Each immunoSEQ 96-well plate was sequenced on its own single-read 150-cycle Illumina NextSeq 550 flow cell. In the source study's methods: Because only junctional sequences without quality scores were contained in the immunoSEQ output, filtering matching that applied to full-length reads could not be performed. Sequences were annotated with PyIR, a Python wrapper for IgBLAST v1.9, and V/J genes and CDR3 were assigned using IMGT germline references. Reads with weak V/J assignments (E-value above 1e-6), missing CDR3, stop codons, out-of-frame junctions, or ambiguous translated residues were removed. V3J clonotypes were defined as sequences sharing the same inferred V gene, J gene, and CDR3 amino acid sequence. Percentage overlap between repertoires was computed as shared unique clonotypes divided by the size of the smaller repertoire. Three approaches were used to assess repertoire richness: RTK rarefaction, the Chao1 estimator, and Recon v2.1 estimates of unobserved clonotypes. Generation probabilities were computed with OLGA for all TCRbeta clonotypes obtained by the gDNA method from a few donors. Held by TCRdb, this immuneACCESS table contains in-frame sequences only and omits some clones. Under half of the omission traces to an unresolved V gene where checked; the cause of the rest is unknown. The D gene and trimming were derived from the DNA, and the V and J assignments and clone size from that table. For this sample the table gives more than 1,200,000 clones, of which approximately 98.5% were detected only once. The ten largest clones add up to around 0.38% of the sample.

Concerning this clone itself: Its target antigen remains unknown. Base-call qualities are not available, and no considerably larger clone is one nucleotide away.

Donors were healthy HIV-negative adults with no recently reported acute infections or vaccinations. Every donor was a Caucasian adult living in Nashville, Tennessee, USA. CD4+ T cells were enriched by magnetic negative selection; naive cells were then positively selected on CD45RA, and the negative fraction formed the memory subset. Blood was collected by leukapheresis, and PBMCs were isolated by Ficoll-Histopaque density gradient centrifugation and then cryopreserved in liquid nitrogen vapor phase. Analytical flow cytometry was used to check the purity and quantity of every magnetically sorted T cell population. From each sorted fraction, genomic DNA was isolated and quantified by UV absorbance on a Nanodrop 2000c. The CDR3, from cysteine to phenylalanine, totals 12 residues. Only the CDR3 DNA stays, 36 bases, in frame from base 1. In the germline V gene, CDR1 corresponds to KGHSH and CDR2 to LQKENI. The trim is 4 bases for V and 2 bases for J, with a gap of 4 bases between the germline ends.

The sample comprised naive CD4+ T cells sorted from blood. The cell subset or site label here, explained by the study, means: CD45RA+ positively selected. This sequence uses TRBV18 and TRBJ2-3, with no confident D gene call. This receptor was obtained from a young man in good health. The DNA sequence reads TGTGCCAGCTCACAAAACACAGATACGCAGTATTTT. It specifies CASSQNTDTQYF.